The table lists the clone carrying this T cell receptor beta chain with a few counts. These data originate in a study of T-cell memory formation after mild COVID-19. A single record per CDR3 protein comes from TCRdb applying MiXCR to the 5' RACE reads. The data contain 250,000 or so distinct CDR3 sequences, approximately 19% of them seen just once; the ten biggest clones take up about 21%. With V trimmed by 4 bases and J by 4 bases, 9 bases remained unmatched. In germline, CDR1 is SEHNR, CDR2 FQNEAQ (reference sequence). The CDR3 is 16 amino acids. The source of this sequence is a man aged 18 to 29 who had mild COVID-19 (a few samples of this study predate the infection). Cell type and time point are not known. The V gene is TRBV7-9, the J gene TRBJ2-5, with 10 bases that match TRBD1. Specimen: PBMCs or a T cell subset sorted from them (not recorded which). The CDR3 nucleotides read TGTGCCAGCAGCTCTCCCGACAGGGGGCGCATAGAGACCCAGTACTTC. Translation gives CASSSPDRGRIETQYF. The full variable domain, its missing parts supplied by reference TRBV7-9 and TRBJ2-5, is DTGVSQNPRHKITKRGQNVTFRCDPISEHNRLYWYRQTLGQGPEFLTYFQNEAQLEKSRLLSDRFSAERPKGSFSTLEIQRTEQGDSAMYLCASSSPDRGRIETQYFGPGTRLLVL.